These 12 T cell receptor beta chains were sequenced from one sample in a study of memory CD4+ T cells and cytomegalovirus serostatus. The sort gate was single viable CD3+CD4+CD8-CD45RO+ cells for memory CD4+ T cells. Clones were sequenced by immunoSEQ multiplex PCR, and TCRdb holds only the in-frame ones, with some missing. Among tens of thousands of clones listed, approximately 81% were seen once. Sequenced input: memory CD4+ T cells from blood. The origin of the receptors is an adult in good health and CMV-seronegative. Some clones in this sample may be carry-over from other donors' samples.

The chain carries TRBV28 and TRBJ2-1, with 9 positions matching TRBD2. The germline gives CDR1 MDHEN, CDR2 SYDVKM. V lost 8 bases, J lost 7 bases, and 12 bases stayed unmatched. The CDR3 has 15 residues. This CDR3 reads CASGLGASGANEQFF. The CDR3 DNA reads TGTGCCAGCGGGTTGGGGGCTAGCGGGGCAAATGAGCAGTTCTTC.

The chain has TRBV29-1 and TRBJ2-2; D is perhaps TRBD1 or TRBD2 (6 bases each). V was trimmed by 6 bases and J by 5 bases, leaving 16 bases between them. Germline values: CDR1 SQVTM, CDR2 ANQGSEA. This CDR3 is built from 14 residues. This chain's CDR3 is CSVRGVSATGELFF. In DNA form, the CDR3 reads TGCAGCGTGAGGGGGGTTTCAGCAACCGGGGAGCTGTTTTTT.

This chain uses TRBV6-5 with TRBJ2-1, with 9 bases aligning to TRBD1. From germline, CDR1 is MNHEY and CDR2 SVGAGI. The CDR3 runs to 14 residues. Losses at the gene ends were 7 bases for V and 4 bases for J; bases not matched to a gene: 5. The chain's CDR3 is CASTDRGSYNEQFF. The CDR3 coding sequence is TGTGCCAGCACAGACAGGGGGTCTTACAATGAGCAGTTCTTC.

Only one count was recorded for this clone. The rearrangement uses TRBV25-1 and TRBJ1-6; D remains unclear. This CDR3 has 15 residues. V lost 6 bases and J 8 bases, leaving 17 bases between the germline ends. The germline gives CDR1 MGHDK, CDR2 SYGVNS. The CDR3 here is CASRKGTGKYSPLHF. The CDR3 region has the DNA TGTGCCAGCAGAAAAGGAACGGGGAAGTATTCACCCCTCCACTTT.

The rearrangement uses TRBV15 and TRBJ2-5; the D gene could be TRBD1 or TRBD2 (6 bases each). From germline, CDR1 is LNHNV and CDR2 YYDKDF (reference sequence). The germline V and J ends were trimmed by 1 base and 3 bases, with 9 bases remaining between them. The CDR3 covers 14 residues. CDR3 nucleotide sequence: TGTGCCACCAGCAGAGGGGGGGCCGAAGAGACCCAGTACTTC. It codes for CATSRGGAEETQYF.

This clone was observed once. The chain is built from TRBV6-1 and TRBJ1-5, with TRBD1 matching over 7 bases. Germline V gene data show CDR1 as MNHNS and CDR2 as SASEGT. The V segment lost 6 bases and the J segment 0 bases; nucleotides outside the gene matches: 5. The CDR3 runs 15 residues. CDR3 loop: CASSAGTVSNQPQHF. In DNA, the CDR3 is TGTGCCAGCAGCGCCGGGACAGTTAGCAATCAGCCCCAGCATTTT.

The genes are TRBV19 and TRBJ1-1; 10 bases match TRBD1. The CDR3 totals 14 residues. In germline, CDR1 is LNHDA, CDR2 SQIVND (reference sequence). Trimming removed 10 bases from V and 1 base from J; junction bases left unmatched: 6. The CDR3, as DNA: TGTGCCACTGGGGACAGGGGACAGAACACTGAAGCTTTCTTT. It translates to CATGDRGQNTEAFF.

This clone occurred a few times. The chain recombines TRBV7-9 with TRBJ2-3; D is unresolved. The CDR3 covers 14 residues. From germline, CDR1 is SEHNR and CDR2 FQNEAQ (reference sequence). With 3 bases removed from V and 4 bases from J, the gap between germline ends came to 11 bases. The CDR3 loop reads CASSFMRNADTQYF. The CDR3 DNA reads TGTGCCAGCAGCTTTATGCGTAACGCAGATACGCAGTATTTT. Full variable domain (outside the CDR3, taken from reference TRBV7-9 and TRBJ2-3): DTGVSQNPRHKITKRGQNVTFRCDPISEHNRLYWYRQTLGQGPEFLTYFQNEAQLEKSRLLSDRFSAERPKGSFSTLEIQRTEQGDSAMYLCASSFMRNADTQYFGPGTRLTVL.

The chain couples TRBV6-5 to TRBJ1-2; the match to TRBD1 covers 7 bases. CDR3 length equals 13 residues. The V gene end was trimmed by 0 bases and the J gene end by 7 bases; junction bases not matched to a gene: 2. The V gene's germline CDR1 is MNHEY and CDR2 SVGAGI. CDR3 residues: CASSYSTGRGYTF. Written as DNA, the CDR3 is TGTGCCAGCAGTTACTCGACAGGGCGTGGCTACACCTTC.

A single count supports this clone. The rearrangement uses TRBV28 and TRBJ2-7, with TRBD2 identical over 9 bases. The CDR3 covers 14 residues. In germline, CDR1 is MDHEN, CDR2 SYDVKM. The junction had 6 bases not matched to a gene; V was cut back by 6 bases and J by 3 bases. The CDR3 reads CASSSGGIGYEQYF. In DNA form, the CDR3 reads TGTGCCAGCAGCAGCGGGGGGATTGGCTACGAGCAGTACTTC. Full variable domain (remainder filled in from reference TRBV28 and TRBJ2-7): DVKVTQSSRYLVKRTGEKVFLECVQDMDHENMFWYRQDPGLGLRLIYFSYDVKMKEKGDIPEGYSVSREKKERFSLILESASTNQTSMYLCASSSGGIGYEQYFGPGTRLTVT.

There are a few counts of this clone. The genes are TRBV28 and TRBJ1-1; D ambiguous. The V gene lost 2 bases and the J gene lost 0 bases, with 7 bases spanning the gap. Looked up from germline, CDR1 is MDHEN and CDR2 is SYDVKM. The CDR3 has 14 amino acids. The CDR3 loop reads CASSLGRLNTEAFF. The CDR3 bases are TGTGCCAGCAGTTTAGGGCGGTTGAACACTGAAGCTTTCTTT.

CDR3 in amino acids: CASTRGQGNEKLFF. As DNA, the CDR3 is TGTGCCAGCACGCGGGGACAAGGAAATGAAAAACTGTTTTTT. The rearrangement links TRBV2 to TRBJ1-4; TRBD1 is a possible D gene (6 bases). CDR1 SNHLY and CDR2 FYNNEI come from the germline V gene. This CDR3 is 14 amino acids long. V dropped 7 bases and J dropped 5 bases, with 14 bases sitting between them.